Listed below are T cell receptor beta chains from one sample, sequenced in a study of T cell responses to AZD1222 COVID-19 vaccine. The assay was immunoSEQ multiplex PCR, and TCRdb's table has in-frame clones only and misses some. Here the sample spans 90,000 to 120,000 clones, 87% being singletons. This specimen consisted of peripheral blood, obtained on day 0 of AZD1222 vaccination. The receptors shown here come from an adult in good health. Each CDR3 is given with its conserved first and last residue. The D gene is left open where the match is weak. Clone size appears in some rows only: once, few, many, or a class for an expanded clone.

D gene | J gene | clone size | V gene | CDR3 DNA | CDR3 protein
. | TRBJ1-2 | . | TRBV19 | TGTGCCAGTAGTATAGCAGGGGACTATGGCTACACCTTC | CASSIAGDYGYTF
. | TRBJ2-1 | . | TRBV20-1 | TGCAGTGCTAGTGCTTCGGGCAATGAGCAGTTCTTC | CSASASGNEQFF
TRBD1 | TRBJ2-3 | . | TRBV10-3 | TGTGCCACAGGGGTGACAGGGGGCTTCGCAGATACGCAGTATTTT | CATGVTGGFADTQYF
. | TRBJ1-6 | . | TRBV5-4 | TGTGCCAGCAGCTTGCGGACAGATAATTCACCCCTCCACTTT | CASSLRTDNSPLHF
. | TRBJ2-7 | . | TRBV28 | TGTGCCAGCAGTCCTGGGGACACCCGGTACGAGCAGTACTTC | CASSPGDTRYEQYF
TRBD1 | TRBJ1-6 | few | TRBV6-5 | TGTGCCAGCAGTAAGGACAGGGTCGCTAGGACCCTCCACTTT | CASSKDRVARTLHF
TRBD2 | TRBJ2-4 | . | TRBV19 | TGTGCCAGTAGTATAGGGGGACTAGCGGCACGAATCCAGTACTTC | CASSIGGLAARIQYF
. | TRBJ1-2 | . | TRBV7-2 | TGTGCCAGCAGCTTAGGGGTATTTGGCTACACCTTC | CASSLGVFGYTF
. | TRBJ2-1 | . | TRBV6-2/TRBV6-3 | TGTGCCAGCAGTACGGGCTCCTACAATGAGCAGTTCTTC | CASSTGSYNEQFF
TRBD2 | TRBJ2-1 | . | TRBV15 | TGTGCCACCAGCATACTGGGGGGACTAGCGGACAATGAGCAGTTCTTC | CATSILGGLADNEQFF
. | TRBJ2-7 | . | TRBV9 | TGTGCCAGCAGCATCCGAGGGGGCTACGAGCAGTACTTC | CASSIRGGYEQYF
. | TRBJ2-3 | . | TRBV7-2 | TGTGCCAGCAACAGCGCAGATACGCAGTATTTT | CASNSADTQYF
TRBD2 | TRBJ2-3 | . | TRBV19 | TGTGCCAGTAGTATACTAGCGGGAGAAACAGATACGCAGTATTTT | CASSILAGETDTQYF
. | TRBJ2-1 | . | TRBV6-2/TRBV6-3 | TGTGCCAGCAGTTACGGGAACTCCTACAATGAGCAGTTCTTC | CASSYGNSYNEQFF
. | TRBJ1-4 | . | TRBV5-1 | TGCGCCAGCAGCTTGGTCGAGAGGATCCGTGGCGATGAAAAACTGTTTTTT | CASSLVERIRGDEKLFF
TRBD2 | TRBJ2-5 | . | TRBV7-3 | TGTGCCAGCAGCCTCCGGGAGGGAGAGACCCAGTACTTC | CASSLREGETQYF